The clone carrying this TCR beta chain occurred many times. Germline V gives CDR1 SNHLY, CDR2 FYNNEI. The V end was cut by 2 bases, the J end by 0 bases, with 11 bases between. The CDR3 is 16 residues long. The data are from a study of spatial heterogeneity in lung cancer. Specified time point: sample taken at primary tumor resection. TCRdb called the 5' RACE reads again in MiXCR, with one record for every CDR3 protein. The profile covers roughly 13,000 distinct CDR3 sequences, with 3% to 4.5% appearing a single time and over 35% taken by the ten largest. Sample: PBMCs, taken at surgery. The chain couples TRBV2 to TRBJ2-1; the D is unclear. The source is a male donor with early-stage non-small cell lung cancer. The CDR3 coding sequence is TGTGCCAGCAGTGAAACTGTTACAAACTCCTACAATGAGCAGTTCTTC. It translates to CASSETVTNSYNEQFF.